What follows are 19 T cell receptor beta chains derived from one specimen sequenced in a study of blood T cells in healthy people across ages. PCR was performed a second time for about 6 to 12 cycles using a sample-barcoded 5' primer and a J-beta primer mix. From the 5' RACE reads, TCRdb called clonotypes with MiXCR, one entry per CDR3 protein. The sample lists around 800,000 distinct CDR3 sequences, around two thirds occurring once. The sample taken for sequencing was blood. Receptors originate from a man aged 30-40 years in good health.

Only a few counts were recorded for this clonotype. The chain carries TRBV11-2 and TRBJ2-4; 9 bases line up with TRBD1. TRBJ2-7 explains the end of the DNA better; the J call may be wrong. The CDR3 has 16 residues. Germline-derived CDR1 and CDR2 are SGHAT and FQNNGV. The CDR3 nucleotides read TGTGCCAGCAGCTTTTCATCGGGACAGGGTTACTACGAGCAGTACTTC. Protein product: CASSFSSGQGYYEQYF.

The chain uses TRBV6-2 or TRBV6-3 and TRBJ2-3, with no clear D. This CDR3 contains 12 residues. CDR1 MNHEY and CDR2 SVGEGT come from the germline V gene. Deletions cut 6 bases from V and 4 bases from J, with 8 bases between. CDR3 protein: CASRLAADTQYF. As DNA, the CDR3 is TGTGCCAGCAGGCTCGCCGCAGATACGCAGTATTTT.

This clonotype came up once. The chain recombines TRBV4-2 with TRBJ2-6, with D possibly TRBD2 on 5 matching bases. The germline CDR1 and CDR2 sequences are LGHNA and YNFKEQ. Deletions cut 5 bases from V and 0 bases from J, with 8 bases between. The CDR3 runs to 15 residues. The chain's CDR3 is CASSEGYSGANVLTF. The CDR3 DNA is TGTGCCAGCAGCGAGGGATACTCTGGGGCCAACGTCCTGACTTTC.

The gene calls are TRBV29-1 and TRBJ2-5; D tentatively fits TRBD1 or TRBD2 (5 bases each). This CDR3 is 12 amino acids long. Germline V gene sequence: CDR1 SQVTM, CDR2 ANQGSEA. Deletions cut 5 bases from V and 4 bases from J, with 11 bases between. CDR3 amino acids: CSVRGGAETQYF. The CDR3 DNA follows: TGCAGCGTTCGTGGGGGTGCAGAGACCCAGTACTTC.

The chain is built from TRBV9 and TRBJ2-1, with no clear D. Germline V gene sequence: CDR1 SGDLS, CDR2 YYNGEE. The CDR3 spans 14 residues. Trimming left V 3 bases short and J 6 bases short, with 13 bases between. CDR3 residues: CASSEETLSNEQFF. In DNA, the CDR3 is TGTGCCAGCAGCGAGGAGACCCTCTCCAATGAGCAGTTCTTC.

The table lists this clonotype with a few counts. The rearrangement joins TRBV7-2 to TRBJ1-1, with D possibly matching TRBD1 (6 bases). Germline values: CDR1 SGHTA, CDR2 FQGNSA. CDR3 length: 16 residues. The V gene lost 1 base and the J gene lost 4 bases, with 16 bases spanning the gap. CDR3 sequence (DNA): TGTGCCAGCAGCTTAGGACAGGCTAGCGGGCGCACTGAAGCTTTCTTT. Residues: CASSLGQASGRTEAFF.

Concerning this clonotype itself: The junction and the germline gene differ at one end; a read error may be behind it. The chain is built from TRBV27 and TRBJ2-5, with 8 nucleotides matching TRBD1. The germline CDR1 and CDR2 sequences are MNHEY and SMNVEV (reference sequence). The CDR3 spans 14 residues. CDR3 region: CTSSFLDRGETQYF. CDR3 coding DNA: TGTACCAGCAGTTTCCTCGACAGGGGAGAGACCCAGTACTTC.

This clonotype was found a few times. CDR3 sequence: CSARKDNEQFF. The CDR3 DNA sequence: TGCAGTGCCAGAAAAGACAATGAGCAGTTCTTC. The V gene is TRBV20-1, the J gene TRBJ2-1; no firm D call. The ends were cut back, 6 bases at V and 5 bases at J, with 8 bases in the middle. Germline V lookup: CDR1 DFQATT, CDR2 SNEGSKA (reference sequence). This CDR3 spans 11 amino acids.

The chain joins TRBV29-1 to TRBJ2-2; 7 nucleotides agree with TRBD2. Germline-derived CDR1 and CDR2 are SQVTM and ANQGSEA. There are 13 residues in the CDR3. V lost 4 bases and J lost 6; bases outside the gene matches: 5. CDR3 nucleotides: TGCAGCGTTGGAGGGAGGGTCTCCGGGGAGCTGTTTTTT. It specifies CSVGGRVSGELFF.

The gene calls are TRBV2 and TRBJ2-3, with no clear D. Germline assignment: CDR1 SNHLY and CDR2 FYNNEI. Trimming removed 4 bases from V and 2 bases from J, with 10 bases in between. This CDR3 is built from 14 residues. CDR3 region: CASSVAQYTDTQYF. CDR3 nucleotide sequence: TGTGCCAGCAGTGTTGCCCAATACACAGATACGCAGTATTTT.

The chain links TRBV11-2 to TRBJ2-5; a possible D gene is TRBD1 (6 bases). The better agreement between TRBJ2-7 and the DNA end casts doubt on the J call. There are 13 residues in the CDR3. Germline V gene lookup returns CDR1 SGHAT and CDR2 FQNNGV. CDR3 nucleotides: TGTGCCAGCAGCACCTATACAGGGTACGAGCAGTACTTC. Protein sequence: CASSTYTGYEQYF.

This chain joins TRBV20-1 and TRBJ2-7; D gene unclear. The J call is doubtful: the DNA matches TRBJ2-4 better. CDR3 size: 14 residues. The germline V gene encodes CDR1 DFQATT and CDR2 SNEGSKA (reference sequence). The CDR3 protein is CSALQQRTKNIQYF. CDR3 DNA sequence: TGCAGTGCCCTCCAGCAACGAACTAAAAACATTCAGTACTTC.

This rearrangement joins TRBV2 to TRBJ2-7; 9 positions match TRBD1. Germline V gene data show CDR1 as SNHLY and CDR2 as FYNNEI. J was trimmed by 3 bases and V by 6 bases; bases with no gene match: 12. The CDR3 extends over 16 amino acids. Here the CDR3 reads CASRANSGTGSYEQYF. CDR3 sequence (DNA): TGTGCCAGCAGAGCAAATTCCGGGACAGGGAGCTACGAGCAGTACTTC.

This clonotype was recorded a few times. DNA of the CDR3: TGTGCCAGCAGCCTCAGCATGGAGGAGCAGTTCTTC. This gives the protein CASSLSMEEQFF. The V gene is TRBV7-9, the J gene TRBJ2-1; no firm D call. The CDR3 contains 12 residues. V was trimmed by 5 bases and J by 10 bases, leaving 12 bases between them. Germline V gene sequence: CDR1 SEHNR, CDR2 FQNEAQ (reference sequence).

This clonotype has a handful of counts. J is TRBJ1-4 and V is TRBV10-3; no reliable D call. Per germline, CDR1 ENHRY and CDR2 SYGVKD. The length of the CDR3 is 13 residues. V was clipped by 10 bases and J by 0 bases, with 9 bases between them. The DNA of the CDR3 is TGTGCCACCCGGACGGCAACTAATGAAAAACTGTTTTTT. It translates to CATRTATNEKLFF.

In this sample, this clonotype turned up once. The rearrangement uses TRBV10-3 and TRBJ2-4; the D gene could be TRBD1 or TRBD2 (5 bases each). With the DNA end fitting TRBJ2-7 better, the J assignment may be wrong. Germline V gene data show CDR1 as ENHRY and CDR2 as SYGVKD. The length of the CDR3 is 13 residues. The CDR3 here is CAIKGPGTNEQYF. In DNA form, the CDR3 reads TGTGCCATCAAGGGGCCGGGGACGAACGAGCAGTACTTC.

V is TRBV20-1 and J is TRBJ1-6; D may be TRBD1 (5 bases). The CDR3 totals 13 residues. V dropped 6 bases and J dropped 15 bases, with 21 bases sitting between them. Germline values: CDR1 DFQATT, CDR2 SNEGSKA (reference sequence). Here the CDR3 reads CSAIQSDSLILHF. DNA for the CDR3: TGCAGTGCCATCCAATCAGACAGCCTGATCCTCCACTTT.

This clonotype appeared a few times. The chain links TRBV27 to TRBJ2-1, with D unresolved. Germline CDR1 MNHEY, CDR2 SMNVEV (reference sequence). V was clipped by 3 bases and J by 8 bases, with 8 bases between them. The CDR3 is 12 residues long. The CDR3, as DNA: TGTGCCAGCAGTTTCTCGACTGATGAGCAGTTCTTC. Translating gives CASSFSTDEQFF.

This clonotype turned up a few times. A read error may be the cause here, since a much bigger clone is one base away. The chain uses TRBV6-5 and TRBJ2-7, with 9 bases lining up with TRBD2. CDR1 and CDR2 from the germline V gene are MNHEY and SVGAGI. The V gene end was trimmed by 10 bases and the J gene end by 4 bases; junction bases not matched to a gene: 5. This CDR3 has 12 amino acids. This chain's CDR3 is CATSSGAYEQYF. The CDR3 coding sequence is TGTGCCACGTCTAGCGGGGCATACGAGCAGTACTTC.